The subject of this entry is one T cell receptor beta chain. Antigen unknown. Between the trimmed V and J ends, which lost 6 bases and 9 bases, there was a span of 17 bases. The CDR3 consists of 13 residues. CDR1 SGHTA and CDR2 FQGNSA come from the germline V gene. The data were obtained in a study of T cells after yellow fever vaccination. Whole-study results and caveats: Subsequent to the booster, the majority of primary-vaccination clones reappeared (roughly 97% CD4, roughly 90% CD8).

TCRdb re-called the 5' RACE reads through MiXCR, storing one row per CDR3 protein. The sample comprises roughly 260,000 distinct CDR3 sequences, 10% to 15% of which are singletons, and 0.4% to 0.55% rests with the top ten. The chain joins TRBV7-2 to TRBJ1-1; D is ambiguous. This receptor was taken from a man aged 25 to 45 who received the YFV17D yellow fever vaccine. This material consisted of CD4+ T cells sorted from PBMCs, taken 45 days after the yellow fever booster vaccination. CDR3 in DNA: TGTGCCAGCAGTTACACGGGAGCAGGCCAAGCTTTCTTT. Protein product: CASSYTGAGQAFF.